A single sample is the source of the 16 T cell receptor beta chains below, sequenced in a study of cytomegalovirus exposure and HLA in healthy donors. The PCR ran on 60 Vbeta and 13 Jbeta primers. TCRdb's copy holds only in-frame clones and misses some; the assay was immunoSEQ multiplex PCR. The sample lists 200,000 to 250,000 clones, roughly four fifths seen once, with roughly 0.22% in the top ten. Material for sequencing was PBMCs. These receptor sequences come from a girl aged 2 to 9 in good health and CMV-seronegative.

The rearrangement uses TRBV11-1 and TRBJ2-7; D is unresolved. The CDR3 covers 13 residues. The germline CDR1 and CDR2 sequences are SGHAT and FQDESV (reference sequence). V was trimmed by 3 bases and J by 2 bases, leaving 8 bases between them. CDR3 sequence: CASSFPGTYEQYF. The DNA of the CDR3 is TGTGCCAGCAGCTTCCCAGGTACCTACGAGCAGTACTTC.

This clone was observed a single time. The chain joins TRBV9 to TRBJ1-6, with 7 nucleotides matching TRBD1. The CDR3 sequence is 16 residues long. Germline assignment: CDR1 SGDLS and CDR2 YYNGEE. The V segment lost 2 bases and the J segment 6 bases; nucleotides outside the gene matches: 8. CDR3 sequence: CASSVRDRDFNSPLHF. CDR3 nucleotides: TGTGCCAGCAGCGTTCGTGACAGGGACTTTAATTCACCCCTCCACTTT.

This sequence joins TRBV19 and TRBJ1-5; D is ambiguous. Germline assignment: CDR1 LNHDA and CDR2 SQIVND (reference sequence). This CDR3 region has 14 residues. Trimming removed 3 bases from V and 5 bases from J, with 11 bases in between. Here the CDR3 DNA reads TGTGCCAGTAGTATCGAGGGCTTTTATCAGCCCCAGCATTTT. This codes for CASSIEGFYQPQHF.

The chain has TRBV6-5 and TRBJ2-7; D might be TRBD2 (6 bases). V lost 0 bases and J lost 6, with 12 bases in between. Per the germline V gene, CDR1 is MNHEY and CDR2 is SVGAGI. The length of the CDR3 is 14 residues. The DNA for the CDR3 is TGTGCCAGCAGTTACTCGACGGGGGTAAGCGAGCAGTACTTC. This sequence encodes CASSYSTGVSEQYF.

The chain links TRBV4-1 to TRBJ2-7, with D tentatively TRBD2 (5 bases). Trimming took 0 bases from V and 5 from J, leaving 14 bases between them. Germline lookup yields CDR1 MGHRA and CDR2 YSYEKL. CDR3 length: 15 residues. CDR3 region: CASSQEAGLRNEQYF. The CDR3 coding sequence is TGCGCCAGCAGCCAAGAGGCAGGACTCAGGAACGAGCAGTACTTC.

V usage is TRBV7-9 and J usage is TRBJ1-2, with D perhaps matching TRBD1 (6 bases). Per germline, CDR1 SEHNR and CDR2 FQNEAQ (reference sequence). The V gene lost 3 bases and the J gene lost 8 bases, with 13 bases spanning the gap. This CDR3 has 13 amino acids. CDR3 coding DNA: TGTGCCAGCAGCTTCCCTAACAGGGTCGGCTACACCTTC. Translating it yields CASSFPNRVGYTF.

The chain couples TRBV7-9 to TRBJ2-5; D ambiguous. Trimming stripped 5 bases from V and 5 bases from J, with 12 bases between. The germline V gene has CDR1 SEHNR and CDR2 FQNEAQ (reference sequence). The CDR3 spans 13 residues. The CDR3 nucleotides read TGTGCCAGCAGCCCCCCTTTATTCGAGACCCAGTACTTC. It is translated as CASSPPLFETQYF.

The V gene is TRBV5-4, the J gene TRBJ1-6, with D uncertain. V shed 7 bases and J shed 0 bases, with 17 bases lying between them. This CDR3 is 17 amino acids long. Germline V lookup: CDR1 SGHNT, CDR2 YYREEE (reference sequence). In DNA form, the CDR3 reads TGTGCCAGCCTAGTGGGGTTTCGGGGCTCCTATAATTCACCCCTCCACTTT. Translated, it gives CASLVGFRGSYNSPLHF. The complete variable domain, with remaining parts taken from reference TRBV5-4 and TRBJ1-6, reads ETGVTQSPTHLIKTRGQQVTLRCSSQSGHNTVSWYQQALGQGPQFIFQYYREEENGRGNFPPRFSGLQFPNYSSELNVNALELDDSALYLCASLVGFRGSYNSPLHFGNGTRLTVT.

V usage is TRBV4-1 and J usage is TRBJ2-5; 9 positions match TRBD1. CDR3 size: 15 residues. V gave up 5 bases and J gave up 3 bases; unmatched junction bases: 7. Germline-derived CDR1 and CDR2 are MGHRA and YSYEKL. For the CDR3, the DNA is TGCGCCAGCAGCTCACCGGGACAGGGAAAAGAGACCCAGTACTTC. This sequence encodes CASSSPGQGKETQYF.

The chain links TRBV2 to TRBJ1-2, with TRBD1 as a possible D gene (6 bases). Between the trimmed V and J ends, which lost 10 bases and 4 bases, there was a span of 16 bases. CDR3 length: 13 amino acids. Germline CDR1 is SNHLY and CDR2 is FYNNEI. This chain's CDR3 is CAMRQENFYGYTF. CDR3 nucleotides: TGTGCCATGAGACAGGAAAATTTCTATGGCTACACCTTC.

V gene TRBV11-2 combines with J gene TRBJ1-1; D not certain. Trimming left V 5 bases short and J 4 bases short, with 14 bases between. The CDR3 is 14 amino acids. Germline lookup yields CDR1 SGHAT and CDR2 FQNNGV. The CDR3: CASSQRRRVTEAFF. CDR3 DNA: TGTGCCAGCAGCCAAAGGAGGCGGGTCACTGAAGCTTTCTTT.

This clone came up a few times. The chain joins TRBV7-2 to TRBJ1-1, with a possible D match to TRBD1 (5 bases). CDR3 size: 13 residues. Germline CDR1 and CDR2: SGHTA and FQGNSA. Trimming removed 0 bases at V and 11 bases at J, with 13 bases between. The CDR3 DNA is TGTGCCAGCAGCTTAGCCACAGGTGGACGCGCTTTCTTT. Its protein is CASSLATGGRAFF.

CDR3 sequence reads: CASSYAGQYNSPLHF. For the CDR3, the DNA is TGTGCCAGCAGTTACGCGGGACAGTATAATTCACCCCTCCACTTT. The rearrangement joins TRBV6-5 to TRBJ1-6, with 7 positions matching TRBD1. Trimming cost V 2 bases and J 4 bases; bases outside gene matches: 2. CDR1 and CDR2 (germline): MNHEY, SVGAGI. This CDR3 region has 15 residues.

The chain carries TRBV9 and TRBJ2-3, with D possibly TRBD2 on 6 matching bases. The CDR3 consists of 15 residues. Germline V gene lookup returns CDR1 SGDLS and CDR2 YYNGEE. Trimming stripped 0 bases from V and 8 bases from J, with 16 bases between. This CDR3 reads CASSVGGRGGGTQYF. In DNA form, the CDR3 reads TGTGCCAGCAGCGTAGGTGGGCGGGGAGGAGGTACGCAGTATTTT.

The CDR3 nucleotides are TGTGCCAGCAGCCTACAGGGGATCTACGAGCAGTACTTC. Protein: CASSLQGIYEQYF. The chain uses TRBV6-1 and TRBJ2-7; TRBD1 agrees at 7 bases. The trim removed 6 bases at V and 3 bases at J, leaving 5 bases unmatched. Germline CDR1 is MNHNS and CDR2 is SASEGT. The CDR3 is 13 residues long.

This clone was found a few times. The rearrangement uses TRBV6-5 and TRBJ2-5; 8 bases are shared with TRBD1. CDR1 is MNHEY, CDR2 SVGAGI, per germline. The ends lost 7 bases at V and 2 bases at J; junction bases unmatched: 9. This CDR3 is built from 15 residues. CDR3 sequence reads: CASTPTRGRQETQYF. CDR3 DNA: TGTGCCAGCACCCCAACCAGGGGGCGACAAGAGACCCAGTACTTC.